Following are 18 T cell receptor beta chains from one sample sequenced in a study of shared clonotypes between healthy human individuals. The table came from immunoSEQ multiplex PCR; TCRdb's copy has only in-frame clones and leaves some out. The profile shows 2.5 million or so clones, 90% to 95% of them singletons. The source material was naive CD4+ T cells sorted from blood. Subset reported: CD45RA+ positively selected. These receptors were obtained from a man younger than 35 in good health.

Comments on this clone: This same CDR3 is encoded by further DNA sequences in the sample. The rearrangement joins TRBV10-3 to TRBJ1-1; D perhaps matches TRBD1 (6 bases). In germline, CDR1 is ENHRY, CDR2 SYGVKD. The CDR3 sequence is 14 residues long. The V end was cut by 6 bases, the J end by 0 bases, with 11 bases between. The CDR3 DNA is TGTGCCATCAGGGCAGGGGATTTGAACACTGAAGCTTTCTTT. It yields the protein CAIRAGDLNTEAFF.

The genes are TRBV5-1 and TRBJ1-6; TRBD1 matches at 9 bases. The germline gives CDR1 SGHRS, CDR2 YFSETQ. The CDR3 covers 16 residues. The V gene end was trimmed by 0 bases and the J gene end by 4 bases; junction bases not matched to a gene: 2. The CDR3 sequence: CASSLVGTGYNSPLHF. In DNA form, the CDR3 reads TGCGCCAGCAGCTTGGTTGGGACAGGGTATAATTCACCCCTCCACTTT.

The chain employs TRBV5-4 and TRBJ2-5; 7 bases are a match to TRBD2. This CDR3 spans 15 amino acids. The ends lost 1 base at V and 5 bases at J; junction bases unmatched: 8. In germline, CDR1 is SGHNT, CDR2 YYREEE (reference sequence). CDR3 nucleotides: TGTGCCAGCAGCTTGAAATCGGGAGGCGGTGAGACCCAGTACTTC. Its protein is CASSLKSGGGETQYF.

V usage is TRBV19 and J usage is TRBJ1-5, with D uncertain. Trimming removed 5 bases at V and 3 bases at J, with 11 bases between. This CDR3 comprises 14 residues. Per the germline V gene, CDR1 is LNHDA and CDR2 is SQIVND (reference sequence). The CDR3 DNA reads TGTGCCAGTAGTGGAGGGAGGTTCAATCAGCCCCAGCATTTT. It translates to CASSGGRFNQPQHF.

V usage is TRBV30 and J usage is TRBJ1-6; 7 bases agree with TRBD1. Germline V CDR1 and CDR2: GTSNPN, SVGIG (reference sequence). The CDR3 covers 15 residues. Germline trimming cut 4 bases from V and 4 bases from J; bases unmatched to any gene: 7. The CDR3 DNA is TGTGCCTGGACCCCGACAGGGAGTTATAATTCACCCCTCCACTTT. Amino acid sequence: CAWTPTGSYNSPLHF.

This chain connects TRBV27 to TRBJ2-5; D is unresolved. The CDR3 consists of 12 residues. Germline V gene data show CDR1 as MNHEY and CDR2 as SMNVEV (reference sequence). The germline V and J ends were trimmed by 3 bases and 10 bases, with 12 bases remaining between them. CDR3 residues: CASSFQRGVQYF. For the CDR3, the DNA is TGTGCCAGCAGTTTCCAGCGCGGAGTCCAGTACTTC.

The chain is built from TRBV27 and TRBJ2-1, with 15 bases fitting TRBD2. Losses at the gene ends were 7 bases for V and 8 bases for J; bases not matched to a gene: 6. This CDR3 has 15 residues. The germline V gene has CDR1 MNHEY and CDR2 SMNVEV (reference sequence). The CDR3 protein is CASTRTSGRAHEQFF. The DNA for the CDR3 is TGTGCCAGCACTCGGACTAGCGGGAGGGCCCATGAGCAGTTCTTC.

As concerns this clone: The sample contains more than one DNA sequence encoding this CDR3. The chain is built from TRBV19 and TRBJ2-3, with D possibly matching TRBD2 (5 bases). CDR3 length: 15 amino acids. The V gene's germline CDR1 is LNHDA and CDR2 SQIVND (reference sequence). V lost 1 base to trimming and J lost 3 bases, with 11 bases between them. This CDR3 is CASSIGRGGTDTQYF. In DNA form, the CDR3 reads TGTGCCAGTAGTATAGGTCGCGGCGGGACAGATACGCAGTATTTT.

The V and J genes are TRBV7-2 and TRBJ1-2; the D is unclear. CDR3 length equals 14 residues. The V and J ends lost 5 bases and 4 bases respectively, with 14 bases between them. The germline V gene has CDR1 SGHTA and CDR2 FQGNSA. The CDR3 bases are TGTGCCAGCAGCAAAACTGGGGATCTCTATGGCTACACCTTC. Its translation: CASSKTGDLYGYTF. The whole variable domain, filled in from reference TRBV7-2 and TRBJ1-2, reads GAGVSQSPSNKVTEKGKDVELRCDPISGHTALYWYRQSLGQGLEFLIYFQGNSAPDKSGLPSDRFSAERTGGSVSTLTIQRTQQEDSAVYLCASSKTGDLYGYTFGSGTRLTVV.

The CDR3 loop is CASSLLGQGSWNEQFF. The DNA for the CDR3 is TGCGCCAGCAGCTTGCTCGGACAGGGGTCATGGAATGAGCAGTTCTTC. The rearrangement joins TRBV5-1 to TRBJ2-1; 9 nucleotides align to TRBD1. V gave up 1 base and J gave up 7 bases; unmatched junction bases: 9. Looked up from germline, CDR1 is SGHRS and CDR2 is YFSETQ. This CDR3 spans 16 amino acids.

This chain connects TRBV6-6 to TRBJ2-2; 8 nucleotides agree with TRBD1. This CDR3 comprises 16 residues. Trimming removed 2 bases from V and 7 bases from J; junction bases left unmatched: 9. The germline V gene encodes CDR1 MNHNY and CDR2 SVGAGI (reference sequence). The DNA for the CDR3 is TGTGCCAGCAGTTACAAGAGGCAGGGGGCGGACGGGGAGCTGTTTTTT. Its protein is CASSYKRQGADGELFF.

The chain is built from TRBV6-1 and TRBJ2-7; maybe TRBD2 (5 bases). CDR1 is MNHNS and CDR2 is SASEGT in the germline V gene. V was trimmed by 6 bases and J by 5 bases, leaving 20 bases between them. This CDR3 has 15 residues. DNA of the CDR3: TGTGCCAGCAGGATCGGGGATCTGATTAAAAACGAGCAGTACTTC. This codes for CASRIGDLIKNEQYF.

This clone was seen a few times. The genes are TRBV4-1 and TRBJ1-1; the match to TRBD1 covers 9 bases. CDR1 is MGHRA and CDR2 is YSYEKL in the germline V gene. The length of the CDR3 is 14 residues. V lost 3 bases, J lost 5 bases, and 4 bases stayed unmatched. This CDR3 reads CASSQGDRVTEAFF. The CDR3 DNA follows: TGCGCCAGCAGCCAGGGGGACAGGGTAACTGAAGCTTTCTTT.

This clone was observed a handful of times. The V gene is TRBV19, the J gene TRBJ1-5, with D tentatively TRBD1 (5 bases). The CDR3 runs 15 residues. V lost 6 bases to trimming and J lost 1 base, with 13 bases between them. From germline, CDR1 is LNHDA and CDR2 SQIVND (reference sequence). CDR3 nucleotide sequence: TGTGCCAGTAGGGTCCAGGGTACAAGCAATCAGCCCCAGCATTTT. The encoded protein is CASRVQGTSNQPQHF.

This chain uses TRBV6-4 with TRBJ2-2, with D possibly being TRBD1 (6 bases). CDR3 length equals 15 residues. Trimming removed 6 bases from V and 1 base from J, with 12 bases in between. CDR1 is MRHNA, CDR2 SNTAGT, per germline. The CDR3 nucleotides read TGTGCCAGCAGAGTCGGACAGTTGAACACCGGGGAGCTGTTTTTT. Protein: CASRVGQLNTGELFF.

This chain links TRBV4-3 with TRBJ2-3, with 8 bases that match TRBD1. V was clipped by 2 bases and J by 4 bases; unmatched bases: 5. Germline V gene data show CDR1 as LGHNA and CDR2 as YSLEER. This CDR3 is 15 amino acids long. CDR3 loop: CASSQRQGSPDTQYF. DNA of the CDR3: TGCGCCAGCAGCCAAAGACAGGGGTCCCCAGATACGCAGTATTTT.

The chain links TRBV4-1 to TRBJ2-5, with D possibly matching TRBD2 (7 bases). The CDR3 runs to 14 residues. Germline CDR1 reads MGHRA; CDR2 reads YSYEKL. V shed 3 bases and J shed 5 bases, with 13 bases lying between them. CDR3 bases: TGCGCCAGCAGCCAGTGGGGGGGGGCCGAGACCCAGTACTTC. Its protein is CASSQWGGAETQYF.

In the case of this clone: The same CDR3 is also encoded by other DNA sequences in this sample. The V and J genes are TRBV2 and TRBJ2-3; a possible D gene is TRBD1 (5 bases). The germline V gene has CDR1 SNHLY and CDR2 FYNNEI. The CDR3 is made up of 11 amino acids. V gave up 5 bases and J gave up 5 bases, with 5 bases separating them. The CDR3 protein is CASSRGDTQYF. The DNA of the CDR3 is TGTGCCAGCAGTAGGGGAGATACGCAGTATTTT.